Listed below are T cell receptor beta chains from one sample, sequenced in a study of early T cells in non-severe SARS-CoV-2 infection. TCRdb ran MiXCR on the 5' RACE reads and lists one entry per CDR3 protein. Among 68,000 or so distinct CDR3 sequences listed, 10% to 15% were seen once. Sequences were obtained from whole blood. The receptors originated from an adult who was a healthcare worker with PCR-confirmed SARS-CoV-2 infection or an uninfected control (not recorded which). Each CDR3 is given with its conserved first and last residue. Fields, in order: D gene, V gene, J gene, clone size, CDR3 protein, CDR3 DNA. D genes are given only for firm matches. Rows give clone size only sometimes, using once, few, many, or a class for an expanded clone.

NA	TRBV2	TRBJ1-1	many	CASSEEVGSSTEAFF	TGTGCCAGCAGTGAAGAGGTCGGGTCGAGCACTGAAGCTTTCTTT
NA	TRBV9	TRBJ2-1	many	CASSVAGVDDEQFF	TGTGCCAGCAGCGTAGCTGGAGTCGACGATGAGCAGTTCTTC
TRBD1	TRBV6-2/TRBV6-3	TRBJ2-6	NA	CASIYRDRNAGANVLTF	TGTGCCAGCATCTACAGGGACAGGAATGCTGGGGCCAACGTCCTGACTTTC
TRBD2	TRBV11-2	TRBJ2-7	many	CASKTTSGGAREQYF	TGTGCCAGCAAGACGACTAGCGGGGGGGCGCGCGAGCAGTACTTC
TRBD2	TRBV25-1	TRBJ2-2	NA	CASSEPGRDTGELFF	TGTGCCAGCAGTGAACCCGGGAGGGACACCGGGGAGCTGTTTTTT
TRBD2	TRBV5-5	TRBJ2-5	many	CASSSLGTSGIETQYF	TGTGCCAGCAGCTCCTTAGGGACTAGCGGGATAGAGACCCAGTACTTC
NA	TRBV29-1	TRBJ2-5	NA	CSVEGQETQYF	TGCAGCGTTGAAGGGCAAGAGACCCAGTACTTC
TRBD2	TRBV20-1	TRBJ2-3	many	CSARATSASAIDTQYF	TGCAGTGCTAGGGCTACTAGCGCCAGCGCGATAGATACGCAGTATTTT
TRBD2	TRBV30	TRBJ2-3	many	CAWSVRIGGASDTQYF	TGTGCCTGGAGTGTACGAATCGGGGGGGCATCGGATACGCAGTATTTT
NA	TRBV12-3/TRBV12-4	TRBJ2-2	few	CASSFYGGNTGELFF	TGTGCCAGCAGTTTCTACGGGGGGAACACCGGGGAGCTGTTTTTT
NA	TRBV27	TRBJ1-4	many	CASAPARKFATNEKLFF	TGTGCCAGCGCACCGGCGAGAAAGTTTGCCACTAATGAAAAACTGTTTTTT
NA	TRBV4-3	TRBJ1-1	many	CASSQDRGTEAFF	TGCGCCAGCAGCCAAGACAGAGGCACTGAAGCTTTCTTT
TRBD2	TRBV12-3/TRBV12-4	TRBJ2-3	many	CASSILAGEIDTQYF	TGTGCCAGCAGTATCCTAGCGGGGGAGATAGATACGCAGTATTTT
NA	TRBV4-3	TRBJ2-3	many	CASSQRAGADTQYF	TGCGCCAGCAGCCAGAGAGCTGGGGCAGATACGCAGTATTTT
NA	TRBV6-6	TRBJ2-7	NA	CASSPPVTGSLSYEQYF	TGTGCCAGCAGTCCCCCCGTAACAGGGTCCCTCTCCTACGAGCAGTACTTC
NA	TRBV9	TRBJ1-2	many	CASSAAGASYGYTF	TGTGCCAGCAGCGCGGCAGGGGCCAGCTATGGCTACACCTTC
NA	TRBV2	TRBJ1-5	many	CASTDSPNQPQHF	TGTGCCAGCACGGACAGCCCGAATCAGCCCCAGCATTTT
NA	TRBV29-1	TRBJ2-5	few	CSVVEPSETQYF	TGCAGCGTTGTTGAGCCCTCGGAGACCCAGTACTTC
NA	TRBV7-2	TRBJ1-1	many	CASSLNHPTGSALNTEAFF	TGTGCCAGCAGCCTTAACCACCCGACAGGATCCGCATTGAACACTGAAGCTTTCTTT
NA	TRBV7-2	TRBJ2-5	few	CASSPMGVQETQYF	TGTGCCAGCAGCCCGATGGGGGTCCAAGAGACCCAGTACTTC
TRBD2	TRBV20-1	TRBJ2-7	once	CSATGTSGGTTYEQYF	TGCAGTGCCACCGGGACTAGCGGGGGGACTACCTACGAGCAGTACTTC
NA	TRBV30	TRBJ1-6	few	CAWRPKNGRSPLHF	TGTGCCTGGAGACCGAAGAATGGGCGATCACCCCTCCACTTT
TRBD1	TRBV6-6	TRBJ2-5	many	CASSYKTQGAETQYF	TGTGCCAGCAGTTACAAAACTCAGGGGGCAGAGACCCAGTACTTC
TRBD2	TRBV5-1	TRBJ2-1	many	CASRLERHGLAGRSSYNEQFF	TGCGCCAGCAGGCTGGAGCGCCACGGACTAGCGGGGCGAAGCTCCTACAATGAGCAGTTCTTC
NA	TRBV7-3	TRBJ2-2	few	CASSSQPGLAGELFF	TGTGCCAGCAGCTCACAACCGGGCCTAGCAGGGGAGCTGTTTTTT
NA	TRBV3-1	TRBJ2-2	NA	CASRQDTTISWSTGELFF	TGTGCCAGCAGGCAAGATACGACTATTTCATGGAGCACCGGGGAGCTGTTTTTT
TRBD2	TRBV20-1	TRBJ2-3	many	CSARDIGLAGGSTDTQYF	TGCAGTGCTAGAGATATCGGGCTAGCGGGGGGAAGCACAGATACGCAGTATTTT
NA	TRBV12-3/TRBV12-4	TRBJ2-7	NA	CASSRRDRPYEQYF	TGTGCCAGCAGTCGCCGTGACCGGCCCTACGAGCAGTACTTC
NA	TRBV29-1	TRBJ2-2	many	CSAAPRGTGELFF	TGCAGCGCCGCCCCCCGGGGGACCGGGGAGCTGTTTTTT
NA	TRBV7-9	TRBJ2-2	many	CASTLRGTGELFF	TGTGCCAGCACCCTGAGGGGCACCGGGGAGCTGTTTTTT
NA	TRBV5-5	TRBJ2-5	few	CASSRTQETQYF	TGTGCCAGCAGCCGGACACAAGAGACCCAGTACTTC
NA	TRBV7-9	TRBJ2-2	many	CASSPRAYTGELFF	TGTGCCAGCAGCCCCCGGGCTTACACCGGGGAGCTGTTTTTT
NA	TRBV6-2/TRBV6-3	TRBJ1-4	many	CASSRTSTNEKLFF	TGTGCCAGCAGCCGGACTTCAACTAATGAAAAACTGTTTTTT
TRBD1	TRBV11-2	TRBJ2-7	many	CASSWGTGDYEQYF	TGTGCCAGCAGCTGGGGGACAGGAGACTACGAGCAGTACTTC
TRBD1	TRBV5-1	TRBJ2-6	many	CASSWGTGTSGANVLTF	TGCGCCAGCAGTTGGGGGACAGGAACGTCTGGGGCCAACGTCCTGACTTTC
NA	TRBV11-2	TRBJ2-5	many	CASSLDITGWETQYF	TGTGCCAGCAGCTTAGATATTACGGGGTGGGAGACCCAGTACTTC
NA	TRBV12-3/TRBV12-4	TRBJ1-2	NA	CASSLDGRSGYTF	TGTGCCAGCAGTTTAGATGGGAGATCGGGCTACACCTTC
NA	TRBV7-9	TRBJ2-7	many	CASSGSYYEQYF	TGTGCCAGCAGCGGCTCGTACTACGAGCAGTACTTC
NA	TRBV7-6	TRBJ2-2	medium-sized	CASSGAGGENTGELFF	TGTGCCAGCAGCGGAGCTGGCGGGGAGAACACCGGGGAGCTGTTTTTT
NA	TRBV5-6	TRBJ2-7	NA	CSSSTGGLSEQYF	TGTTCCAGCAGCACGGGGGGCCTTAGCGAGCAGTACTTC
TRBD1	TRBV30	TRBJ1-4	few	CAWRLRWDSNEKLFF	TGTGCCTGGAGGTTACGGTGGGACAGCAATGAAAAACTGTTTTTT
NA	TRBV5-1	TRBJ2-7	many	CASSLVGGSYYEQYF	TGCGCCAGCAGCTTGGTGGGGGGCAGCTACTACGAGCAGTACTTC
NA	TRBV7-6	TRBJ1-6	many	CASSSRDSSSPLHF	TGTGCCAGCAGCTCGAGAGACAGTTCTTCACCCCTCCACTTT
NA	TRBV7-9	TRBJ2-3	few	CASPHPVDTQYF	TGTGCCAGCCCACACCCCGTGGATACGCAGTATTTT
NA	TRBV11-2	TRBJ2-3	many	CASSLIPPDTQYF	TGTGCCAGCAGCTTAATTCCCCCAGATACGCAGTATTTT
NA	TRBV11-2	TRBJ1-2	NA	CASSLDLPRLCGYTF	TGTGCCAGCAGCTTAGATCTCCCCCGACTCTGCGGCTACACCTTC
NA	TRBV12-3/TRBV12-4	TRBJ1-6	few	CASSLVGGSPLHF	TGTGCCAGCAGTTTAGTCGGGGGATCTCCCCTCCACTTT
TRBD2	TRBV6-5	TRBJ2-1	many	CASRLAGGPRNEQFF	TGTGCCAGCAGGCTAGCGGGGGGGCCGCGGAATGAGCAGTTCTTC
NA	TRBV29-1	TRBJ2-7	many	CSVTVTYEQYF	TGCAGCGTAACCGTTACCTACGAGCAGTACTTC
NA	TRBV9	TRBJ1-6	few	CASSVFLKDSPLHF	TGTGCCAGCAGCGTGTTCCTTAAGGATTCACCCCTCCACTTT
TRBD1	TRBV19	TRBJ2-2	many	CASSNRGQTGELFF	TGTGCCAGTAGTAACAGGGGTCAAACCGGGGAGCTGTTTTTT
NA	TRBV7-8	TRBJ1-1	NA	CASSLAGYQNTEAFF	TGTGCCAGCAGCTTAGCGGGTTACCAGAACACTGAAGCTTTCTTT
NA	TRBV5-1	TRBJ2-1	NA	CASSLTGTIYNEQFF	TGCGCCAGCAGCCTTACCGGGACAATATACAATGAGCAGTTCTTC
NA	TRBV3-1	TRBJ2-2	NA	CASSQEARPGELFF	TGTGCCAGCAGCCAAGAGGCCAGGCCCGGGGAGCTGTTTTTT
NA	TRBV30	TRBJ2-5	many	CAWSAPLMAALETQYF	TGTGCCTGGAGTGCCCCCCTCATGGCGGCGTTGGAGACCCAGTACTTC
NA	TRBV2	TRBJ2-4	many	CASSETIRTQAKNIQYF	TGTGCCAGCAGTGAAACCATTAGGACTCAAGCCAAAAACATTCAGTACTTC
NA	TRBV10-3	TRBJ1-6	many	CAITDGGNSPLHF	TGTGCCATCACCGACGGAGGAAATTCACCCCTCCACTTT
NA	TRBV7-8	TRBJ2-3	NA	CASSLWLERTDTQYF	TGTGCCAGCAGCTTATGGCTCGAGCGGACAGATACGCAGTATTTT
NA	TRBV18	TRBJ2-7	many	CASSRAEAYEQYF	TGTGCCAGCTCACGGGCAGAAGCCTACGAGCAGTACTTC
TRBD1	TRBV5-6	TRBJ1-5	NA	CASSLTGGGYQPQHF	TGTGCCAGCAGCTTGACGGGAGGGGGCTATCAGCCCCAGCATTTT